The entry that follows covers one T cell receptor beta chain sequence. Which antigen it targets is not known. Per-base qualities were not stored, and no clone one base away is much larger. Libraries were made using the immunoSEQ multiplex PCR assay. Per the source publication's procedure: A statistical classification framework was developed to diagnose cytomegalovirus status using the catalog of TCR beta chain sequences. TCRdb stores this immuneACCESS table with in-frame sequences only. Part of the clones is absent; in the studies checked, under half of the shortfall reflects unresolved V genes, and no reason is known for the rest. V and J calls plus clone size are reproduced from that table; the DNA served to infer D and trimming. The sample table records about 98,000 clones; 87% of these occur just once. The top ten constitute around 3.9% of the sample. Donors formed part of the validation cohort, which comprised 120 subjects and was distinct from the first cohort of some 700 subjects.

From V the trimming removes 0 bases and from J it removes 9 bases, while the gene matches leave 4 bases of the junction unaccounted for. CDR1 and CDR2 were assigned from the germline V gene as MGHDK and SYGVNS. Its CDR3 holds 14 amino acids, cysteine through phenylalanine. Only the CDR3 DNA is retained, 42 bases long and in frame from the first base. This sample is drawn from a study of cytomegalovirus exposure and HLA in healthy donors (dated by TCRdb to the late 2010s). A note on the overall study: According to a later analysis, the roughly 130 validation repertoires were produced on the same platform as the roughly 600 repertoires of the first cohort. The aim of the study was to test whether cataloging public T cell receptors could identify signatures of past pathogen exposure. Besides the first cohort of more than 650 subjects, a separate validation cohort made up of 95 to 150 different subjects was used. To predict cytomegalovirus infection status, the study combined high-throughput TCR immunosequencing, statistical association of individual TCRs with disease status, and machine learning.

On the study overall, not on this receptor specifically: In vitro tests confirmed that a few of the cytomegalovirus-associated TCR beta chains recognize cytomegalovirus antigens. The authors suggested that the approach could potentially be generalized to other disease states and immunological phenotypes. While some public TCRs were present in many individuals, most TCR sequences turned up only very rarely across donors. Of the cluster scores, approximately 94% were above 0 in a later analysis, which found that TCRs clustered in the first cohort also tended to co-occur in the approximately 110 validation repertoires. The classifier was reported to diagnose cytomegalovirus status with high specificity and sensitivity in both the original and validation cohorts. A later analysis had no HLA typing for the validation cohort, so co-occurrence there was scored across all 120 repertoires. The study gave a list of 150 to 200 TCR beta chains associated with cytomegalovirus.

This receptor was obtained from a woman in her thirties in good health and CMV-seronegative. The rearrangement combines TRBV25-1 with TRBJ2-1, and 8 bases in between align with TRBD2. Material for sequencing was PBMCs. The bases are TGTGCCAGCAGTGAATATGATAGCGGGACTGAGCAGTTCTTC. The translation is CASSEYDSGTEQFF.